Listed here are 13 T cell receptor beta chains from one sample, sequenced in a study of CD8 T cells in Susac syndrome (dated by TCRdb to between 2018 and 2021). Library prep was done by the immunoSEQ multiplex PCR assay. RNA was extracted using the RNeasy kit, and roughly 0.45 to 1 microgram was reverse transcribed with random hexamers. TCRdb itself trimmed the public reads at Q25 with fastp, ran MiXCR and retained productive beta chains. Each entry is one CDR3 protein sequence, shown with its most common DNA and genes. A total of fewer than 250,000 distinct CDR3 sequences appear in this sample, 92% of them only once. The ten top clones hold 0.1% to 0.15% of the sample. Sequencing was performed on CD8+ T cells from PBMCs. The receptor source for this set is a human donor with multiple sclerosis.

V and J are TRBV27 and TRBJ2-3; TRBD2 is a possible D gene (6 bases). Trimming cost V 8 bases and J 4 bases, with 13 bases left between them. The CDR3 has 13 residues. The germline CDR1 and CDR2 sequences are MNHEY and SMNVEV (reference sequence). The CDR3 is CASGPAGPDTQYF. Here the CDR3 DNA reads TGTGCCAGCGGCCCGGCGGGGCCAGATACGCAGTATTTT.

The CDR3 sequence: CASSLAPGVNQPQHF. DNA for the CDR3: TGTGCCAGCAGTTTAGCGCCAGGGGTCAATCAGCCCCAGCATTTT. The V call is TRBV12-3 or TRBV12-4, the J call TRBJ1-5, with TRBD1 as a possible D gene (6 bases). V shed 0 bases and J shed 3 bases, with 9 bases lying between them. The CDR3 is made up of 15 amino acids.

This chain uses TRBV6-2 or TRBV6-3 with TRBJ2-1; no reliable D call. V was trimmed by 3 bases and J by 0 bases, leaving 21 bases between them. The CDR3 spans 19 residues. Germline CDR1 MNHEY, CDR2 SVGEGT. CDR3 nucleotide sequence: TGTGCCAGCAGTTATGGGCACTCATTGCCGCTTAGCTCCTACAATGAGCAGTTCTTC. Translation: CASSYGHSLPLSSYNEQFF.

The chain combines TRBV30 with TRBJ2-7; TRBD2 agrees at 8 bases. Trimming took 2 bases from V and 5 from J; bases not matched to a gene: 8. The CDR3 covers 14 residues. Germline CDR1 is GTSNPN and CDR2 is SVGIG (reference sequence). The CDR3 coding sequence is TGTGCCTGGAGTATGACTAGCGCGAGGAACGAGCAGTACTTC. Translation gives CAWSMTSARNEQYF.

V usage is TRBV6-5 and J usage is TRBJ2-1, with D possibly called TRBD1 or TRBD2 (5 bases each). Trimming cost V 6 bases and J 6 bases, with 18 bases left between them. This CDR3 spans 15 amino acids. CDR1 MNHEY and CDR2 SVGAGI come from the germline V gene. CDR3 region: CASRGEVGVSNEQFF. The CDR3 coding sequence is TGTGCCAGCAGGGGGGAAGTGGGAGTAAGCAATGAGCAGTTCTTC.

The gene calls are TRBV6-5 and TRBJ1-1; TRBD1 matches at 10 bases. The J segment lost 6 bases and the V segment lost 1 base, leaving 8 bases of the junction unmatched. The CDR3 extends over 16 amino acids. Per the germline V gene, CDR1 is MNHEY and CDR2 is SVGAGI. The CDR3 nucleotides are TGTGCCAGCAGTTACTTCCCCCGGGACAGGGGTTCTGAAGCTTTCTTT. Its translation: CASSYFPRDRGSEAFF.

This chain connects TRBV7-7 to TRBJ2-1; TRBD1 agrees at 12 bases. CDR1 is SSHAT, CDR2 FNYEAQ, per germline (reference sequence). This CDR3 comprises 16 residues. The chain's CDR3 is CATGTGGLPWSNEQFF. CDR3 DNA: TGTGCTACCGGGACAGGGGGCCTCCCGTGGTCTAATGAGCAGTTCTTC.

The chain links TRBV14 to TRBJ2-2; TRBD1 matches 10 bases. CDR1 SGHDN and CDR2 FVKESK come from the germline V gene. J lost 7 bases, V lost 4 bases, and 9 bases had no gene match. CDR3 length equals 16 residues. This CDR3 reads CASSPSGTGVHGELFF. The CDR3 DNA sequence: TGTGCCAGCAGCCCCTCCGGGACAGGGGTACACGGGGAGCTGTTTTTT.

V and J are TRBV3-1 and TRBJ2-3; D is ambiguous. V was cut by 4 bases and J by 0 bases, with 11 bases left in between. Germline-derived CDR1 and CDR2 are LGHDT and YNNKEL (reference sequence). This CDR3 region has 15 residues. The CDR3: CASSPPETSTDTQYF. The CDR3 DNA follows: TGTGCCAGCAGCCCCCCGGAGACAAGCACAGATACGCAGTATTTT.

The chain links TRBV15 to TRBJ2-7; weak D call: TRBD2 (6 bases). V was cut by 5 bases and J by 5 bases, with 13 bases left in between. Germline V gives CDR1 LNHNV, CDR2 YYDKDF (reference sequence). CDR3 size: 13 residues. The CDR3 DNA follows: TGTGCCACCAGCGGCCGTGGGGGGAACGAGCAGTACTTC. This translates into CATSGRGGNEQYF. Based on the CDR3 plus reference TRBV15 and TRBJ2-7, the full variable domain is DAMVIQNPRYQVTQFGKPVTLSCSQTLNHNVMYWYQQKSSQAPKLLFHYYDKDFNNEADTPDNFQSRRPNTSFCFLDIRSPGLGDTAMYLCATSGRGGNEQYFGPGTRLTVT.

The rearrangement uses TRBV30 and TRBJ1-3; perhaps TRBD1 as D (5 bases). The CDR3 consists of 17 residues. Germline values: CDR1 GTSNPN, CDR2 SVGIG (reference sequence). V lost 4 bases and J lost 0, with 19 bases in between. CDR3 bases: TGTGCCTGGACCAAGGGGTTACGGAGAGTCTCTGGAAACACCATATATTTT. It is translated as CAWTKGLRRVSGNTIYF.

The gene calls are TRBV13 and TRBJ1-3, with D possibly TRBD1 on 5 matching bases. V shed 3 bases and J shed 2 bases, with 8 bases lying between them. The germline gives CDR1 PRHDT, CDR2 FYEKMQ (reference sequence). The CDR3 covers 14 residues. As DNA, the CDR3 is TGTGCCAGCAGCTTGGGGGGTGCTGGAAACACCATATATTTT. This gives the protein CASSLGGAGNTIYF.

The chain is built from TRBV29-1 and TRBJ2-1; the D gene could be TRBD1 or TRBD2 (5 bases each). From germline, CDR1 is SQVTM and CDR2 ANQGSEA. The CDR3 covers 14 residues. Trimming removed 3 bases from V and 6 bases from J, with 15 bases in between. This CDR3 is CSVDVGTSVNEQFF. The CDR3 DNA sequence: TGCAGCGTTGATGTGGGGACGTCCGTCAATGAGCAGTTCTTC.